The source of this TCR beta chain is a study of PD-1 blockade in classical Hodgkin lymphoma (TCRdb year 2020). A note on the overall study: Nivolumab dosing was 3 mg/kg intravenously every 2 weeks, continuing until either disease progression or unacceptable toxicity. The study used CyTOF and TCR beta sequencing to define a peripheral blood immune signature of response to PD-1 blockade in classical Hodgkin lymphoma.

Genomic DNA was isolated using the Qiagen DNeasy kit from unsorted PBMCs as well as from negatively selected CD4+ and CD8+ fractions. Using primers that anneal to V and J segments, immunoSEQ multiplex PCR amplified the TCR beta CDR3 regions. A synthetic immune receptor repertoire was used to minimize amplification bias, and any remaining bias was removed computationally after sequencing. The authors' pipeline ran thus. Repertoire diversity was quantified as the Shannon entropy index using custom Python scripts. Unsorted, CD4+ and CD8+ repertoires were analyzed separately, except for combined analyses in which CD4+ and CD8+ sequences were merged in silico. A clone counted as expanded when the clone's frequency after treatment rose at least 2-fold relative to C1D1, and clones undetected at baseline were given a pseudocount of 0.5. Clones with 0 or 1 copy at C1D1 were defined as singleton clones, while clones with 2 or more copies were defined as non-singleton clones. Clones expanded in unsorted samples were annotated as CD4+, CD8+ or unknown by matching protein sequences in sorted samples from the same patient. Diversity changes from C1D1 to C4D1 were tested in paired samples using Wilcoxon tests. TCRdb carries this immuneACCESS record with in-frame sequences only. Its versions omit some clonotypes, under half of them owing to an unresolved V gene in the studies checked, with the rest unexplained. The D gene and trimming were derived from the DNA, and the V and J assignments and clone size from that table. Here the sample has roughly 100,000 clones; approximately 94% occur a single time. Of the sample, roughly 2.1% falls within the top ten clones.

Findings and caveats that apply to the study as a whole: CD4+ but not CD8+ TCR diversity rose significantly by C4D1 (p=0.0027 vs p=0.16), most apparent in complete responders (p=0.02). Trial patients achieving complete response had baseline diversity similar to newly diagnosed patients, whereas partial responders and progressors had significantly lower diversity. Lower diversity was observed in patients in whom nivolumab was started less than 1 year after ASCT, and these patients were excluded from later analyses so that confounding by immune reconstitution would be avoided. Newly diagnosed patients were reported to have lower baseline TCR diversity than healthy donors, and relapsed/refractory patients were reported to have lower baseline TCR diversity still. Only a single clinical trial cohort was studied, and what caused the repertoire differences, possibly disease activity or prior therapy, remained undefined.

Deletion took 5 bases off V and 1 base off J, with a span of 11 bases between the germline ends. Sequences SEHNR (CDR1) and FQNEAQ (CDR2) are obtained from the germline V gene (reference sequence). The CDR3 measures 14 amino acids from cysteine to phenylalanine. CDR3 DNA only is kept here, 42 bases in frame from base 1. The time point label corresponds to: cycle 4 day 1 (C4D1), after five to seven weeks of nivolumab. All trial patients had relapsed after autologous stem cell transplantation, with cohorts A, B and C differing in prior brentuximab vedotin exposure. The trial cohort included around 56 patients with relapsed/refractory classical Hodgkin lymphoma, and each patient had a best overall response of complete response, partial response or progressive disease. In the multi-cohort phase II CheckMate 205 trial, trial patients received single-agent nivolumab. An independent review committee assessed best overall response by applying the 2007 International Working Group response criteria. PBMCs from the trial were collected at three points: immediately before nivolumab initiation (C1D1), and during therapy at cycle 2 day 1 and cycle 4 day 1. Peripheral blood was collected in 8 mL Vacutainer Cell Preparation Tubes, from which PBMCs were isolated by centrifugation and then cryopreserved.

A word on this clone: Its specific antigen is unknown. No base qualities exist here, and no much larger clone lies one base off it.

The sequence links TRBV7-9 to TRBJ2-5, with no D gene named confidently. Sample: peripheral blood mononuclear cells (PBMCs), taken before the fourth cycle of nivolumab. This clonotype was sampled from a human donor with classical Hodgkin lymphoma. The nucleotides read TGTGCCAGCAGCGCCCGGACGGTCCAAGAGACCCAGTACTTC. It codes for CASSARTVQETQYF.